The present T cell receptor beta chain was sequenced within a study of memory CD4+ T cells and cytomegalovirus serostatus (dated 2019 in TCRdb). About the study as a whole: The cohort comprised 33 healthy Belgian adults, 9 CMV seropositive and 24 CMV seronegative. To replicate a published TCR-based CMV serostatus classifier, the researchers sequenced the CD4+ memory TCRbeta repertoires of a Belgian cohort whose cytomegalovirus serostatus was known.

The Quick-DNA Microprep Kit was used to extract genomic DNA from the sorted cells. TCRbeta DNA was amplified with the immunoSEQ hsTCRbeta kit following the manufacturer's protocol. An Illumina MiSeq instrument was used to sequence the TCRbeta libraries. In the source study's methods: Once out-of-frame sequences had been removed, a few million distinct TCRbeta sequences were left, which works out to an average of approximately 72,000 per individual. Two values were used to score each individual: the count of roughly 150 previously reported CMV-associated TCRbeta sequences and the total count of productive distinct TCRbeta sequences. A beta-binomial model was reimplemented in Python, and scikit-learn random forests with default parameters were trained on US cohort data. On the Belgian cohort, classifier performance was reported as the median AUC, along with percentile confidence intervals, across 10,000 bootstrap iterations. TCRdb holds this immuneACCESS table with in-frame rearrangements only. Some clones are missing; in checked studies, unresolved V genes explain under half, and the rest has no known cause. V and J calls and clone size are given by that table; D and trimming were obtained from the DNA. The sample table contains about 57,000 clones; only one count was recorded for approximately 80% of them. The top ten constitute approximately 0.82% of the sample.

As encoded in the germline V gene (reference sequence), CDR1 is LNHDA while CDR2 is SQIVND. At the junction V is shortened by 4 bases and J by 1 base, with 11 bases in between. The cysteine opens and the phenylalanine closes a CDR3 of 15 amino acids. Only CDR3 DNA remains: 45 bases, in frame from the first base. As concerns this clone: Its antigen is unknown. Base quality data are lacking; no much larger clone is found one base away.

What the work shows at the level of the full study, not this receptor alone: For predicting CMV serostatus, the median bootstrapped AUC was roughly 0.96 using the original framework and 0.91 using a US-trained random forest. Of about 180 previously reported CMV-associated TCRbeta sequences, 55 to 75 appeared in the CD4+ memory repertoires, each in one to five individuals. The results were interpreted as suggesting that the CMV-associated TCR signature is mostly present in the CD4+ memory repertoire. The original-framework classifier achieved a median bootstrapped AUC of almost 0.97 with a 95% CI of 0.76-1.00 on the Belgian cohort. Unlike the original study, which covered naive and memory CD4+ and CD8+ populations, the Belgian study sequenced only CD4+CD45RO+ memory cells.

Single viable CD3+CD4+CD8-CD45RO+ cells were sorted as memory CD4+ T cells on a FACSAria II. CMV serostatus was assessed using a Roche Elecsys assay, by which serum IgG against CMV pp150, pp28, p38 and p52 was detected. Following thawing, total CD4+ T cells were enriched through positive selection using CD4 magnetic microbeads. Samples originated from another study that specifically interrogated the CD4+ T cell memory repertoire. Following standard operating procedures, peripheral blood mononuclear cells were isolated and cryopreserved, while serum was kept at -80 degrees C. Staining used CD3-PerCP (BW264/56), CD4-APC (RPA-T4), CD45RO-PE (UCHT1) and CD8-Pacific Orange (3B5) antibodies, with Sytox blue excluding non-viable cells.

The chain was built from TRBV19 and TRBJ1-5, with no D gene named confidently. The sequenced material came from memory CD4+ T cells from blood. The origin of this receptor is an adult in good health and CMV-seronegative. This receptor has the CDR3 CASSTQEVSNQPQHF. The nucleotide sequence is given as TGTGCCAGTAGTACTCAGGAGGTAAGCAATCAGCCCCAGCATTTT.